Shown below are 10 T cell receptor beta chains from a single sample sequenced in a study of cytomegalovirus exposure and HLA in healthy donors. Primers: 60 Vbeta forward and 13 Jbeta reverse. Some clones are missing from TCRdb's copy, which holds only in-frame ones; the method was immunoSEQ multiplex PCR. The sample has 60,000 to 100,000 clones; around 78% are singletons. The specimen was PBMCs. These receptors originate from a male donor in good health and CMV-seropositive.

The chain links TRBV19 to TRBJ2-1, with a weak D call TRBD2 (5 bases). CDR1 and CDR2 from the germline V gene are LNHDA and SQIVND (reference sequence). V was pared by 0 bases and J by 15 bases, with 12 bases between. CDR3 length: 12 residues. The CDR3 spells CASSIEGREPFF. CDR3 coding DNA: TGTGCCAGTAGTATAGAGGGCCGGGAACCGTTCTTC.

A few counts support this clone. The chain combines TRBV5-5 with TRBJ2-7, with TRBD1 matching 8 bases. In germline, CDR1 is SGHKS, CDR2 YYEKEE (reference sequence). The V gene end was trimmed by 2 bases and the J gene end by 2 bases; junction bases not matched to a gene: 3. The CDR3 contains 14 residues. The CDR3 here is CASSLRTGPYEQYF. The CDR3 nucleotides read TGTGCCAGCAGCTTACGGACAGGGCCCTACGAGCAGTACTTC. The entire variable domain, with the rest obtained from reference TRBV5-5 and TRBJ2-7, is as follows: DAGVTQSPTHLIKTRGQQVTLRCSPISGHKSVSWYQQVLGQGPQFIFQYYEKEERGRGNFPDRFSARQFPNYSSELNVNALLLGDSALYLCASSLRTGPYEQYFGPGTRLTVT.

The rearrangement uses TRBV10-3 and TRBJ1-5, with 7 bases identical to TRBD1. V lost 5 bases, J lost 0 bases, and 1 base stayed unmatched. The CDR3 is 14 amino acids. Germline lookup yields CDR1 ENHRY and CDR2 SYGVKD. This CDR3 is CAISRDSSNQPQHF. CDR3 DNA: TGTGCCATCAGTAGGGACAGTAGCAATCAGCCCCAGCATTTT.

This clone showed up just once. V gene TRBV4-1 combines with J gene TRBJ2-5, with a possible D match to TRBD1 (6 bases). Trimming took 5 bases from V and 1 from J, leaving 14 bases between them. The CDR3 loop spans 15 amino acids. Germline assignment: CDR1 MGHRA and CDR2 YSYEKL. CDR3 region: CASSFDRSVQETQYF. DNA for the CDR3: TGCGCCAGCAGCTTCGACAGGTCCGTCCAAGAGACCCAGTACTTC.

This chain connects TRBV6-4 to TRBJ1-2; 7 positions match TRBD1. The CDR3 length is 14 residues. The germline CDR1 and CDR2 sequences are MRHNA and SNTAGT. Unmatched junction bases numbered 11, after V lost 6 bases and J lost 7 bases. The CDR3 here is CASRPGTVGSGYTF. DNA for the CDR3: TGTGCCAGCAGGCCCGGGACAGTGGGCTCTGGCTACACCTTC.

This clone was counted a few times. This chain uses TRBV2 with TRBJ1-5; D unclear. This CDR3 comprises 15 residues. Germline values: CDR1 SNHLY, CDR2 FYNNEI. V was trimmed by 5 bases and J by 5 bases, leaving 16 bases between them. As DNA, the CDR3 is TGTGCCAGCAGTTACAGCCCAGAGGGCTATCAGCCCCAGCATTTT. Protein product: CASSYSPEGYQPQHF.

The chain recombines TRBV5-1 with TRBJ2-3; 9 bases map to TRBD2. Germline CDR1 and CDR2: SGHRS and YFSETQ. V dropped 4 bases and J dropped 5; count of bases not matched to a gene: 5. The CDR3 spans 14 residues. The CDR3 spells CASSDASGIDTQYF. The CDR3 nucleotides are TGCGCCAGCAGCGATGCTAGCGGGATAGATACGCAGTATTTT.

The rearrangement joins TRBV5-1 to TRBJ1-1, with no clear D. The CDR3 has 14 residues. The V gene's germline CDR1 is SGHRS and CDR2 YFSETQ. Trimming removed 4 bases from V and 1 base from J, with 11 bases in between. The CDR3 reads CASSLMTQNTEAFF. The DNA of the CDR3 is TGCGCCAGCAGCCTCATGACACAGAACACTGAAGCTTTCTTT.

V usage is TRBV11-2 and J usage is TRBJ2-5; unclear D gene. Between the trimmed V and J ends, which lost 0 bases and 5 bases, there was a span of 4 bases. Germline CDR1 reads SGHAT; CDR2 reads FQNNGV. The CDR3 is 12 amino acids. The CDR3 nucleotides read TGTGCCAGCAGCTTAGATAGCGAGACCCAGTACTTC. Amino acids: CASSLDSETQYF.

The J gene is TRBJ1-6, the V gene TRBV15; the match to TRBD1 covers 7 bases. Losses at the gene ends were 1 base for V and 10 bases for J; bases not matched to a gene: 4. The CDR3 sequence is 14 residues long. The germline CDR1 and CDR2 sequences are LNHNV and YYDKDF (reference sequence). CDR3 loop: CATSRATGESPLHF. CDR3 DNA sequence: TGTGCCACCAGCAGAGCCACAGGGGAATCACCCCTCCACTTT.